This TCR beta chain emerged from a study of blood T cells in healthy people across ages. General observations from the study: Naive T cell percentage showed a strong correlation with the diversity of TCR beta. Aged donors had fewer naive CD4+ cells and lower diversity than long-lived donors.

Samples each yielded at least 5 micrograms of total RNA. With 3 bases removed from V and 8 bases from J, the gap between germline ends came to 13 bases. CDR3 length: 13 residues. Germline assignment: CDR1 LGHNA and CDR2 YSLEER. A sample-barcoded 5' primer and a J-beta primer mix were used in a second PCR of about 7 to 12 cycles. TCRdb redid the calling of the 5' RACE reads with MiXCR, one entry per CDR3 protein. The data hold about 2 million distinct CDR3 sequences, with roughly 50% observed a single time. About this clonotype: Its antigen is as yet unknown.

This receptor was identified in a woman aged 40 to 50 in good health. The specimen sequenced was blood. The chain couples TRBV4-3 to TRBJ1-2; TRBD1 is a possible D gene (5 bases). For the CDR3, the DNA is TGCGCCAGCAGCCACCCGGGACTTACGGGCTACACCTTC. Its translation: CASSHPGLTGYTF.